This record looks at one T cell receptor beta chain sequence and its context. Deletions cut 5 bases from V and 5 bases from J, with 13 bases between. Germline V CDR1 and CDR2: PRHDT, FYEKMQ (reference sequence). CDR3 size: 14 residues. The sample is drawn from a study of CD8 T cells in Susac syndrome. Reverse transcription of 0.5 to 1 ug RNA was performed with random hexamers. Via MiXCR, TCRdb re-called the immunoSEQ multiplex PCR reads, giving one row per CDR3 protein. Of roughly 100,000 distinct CDR3 sequences in the sample, less than 95% are singletons; the top ten hold 0.41%. The sequenced sample consisted of CD8+ T cells from PBMCs. The sequence derives from a human donor with Susac syndrome. The gene calls are TRBV13 and TRBJ2-1; D gene uncertain. As DNA, the CDR3 is TGTGCCAGCAGCGCCATCCCCCTTCACAATGAGCAGTTCTTC. Residues: CASSAIPLHNEQFF.